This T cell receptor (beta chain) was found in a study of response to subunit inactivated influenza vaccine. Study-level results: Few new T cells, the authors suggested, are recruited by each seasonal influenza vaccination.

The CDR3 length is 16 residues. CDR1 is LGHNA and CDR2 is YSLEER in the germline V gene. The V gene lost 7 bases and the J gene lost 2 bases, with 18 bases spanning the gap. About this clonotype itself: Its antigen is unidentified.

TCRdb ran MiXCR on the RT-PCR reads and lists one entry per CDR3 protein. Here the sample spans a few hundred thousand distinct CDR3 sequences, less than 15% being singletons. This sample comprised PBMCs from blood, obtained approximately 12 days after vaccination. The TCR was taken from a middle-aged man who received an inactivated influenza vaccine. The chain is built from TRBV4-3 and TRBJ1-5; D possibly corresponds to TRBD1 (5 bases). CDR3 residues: CASIQTAGTGNQPQHF. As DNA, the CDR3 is TGCGCCAGCATCCAGACAGCCGGGACGGGCAATCAGCCCCAGCATTTT.